This TCR beta chain is drawn from a study of T-cell reconstitution after alpha-beta-depleted transplantation in children. Study conclusions and caveats: At around two months after transplant, the alpha-beta T cells were reportedly derived from several hundred expanded clones that came from non-depleted graft cells. Surviving recipient T cells and thymic progenitors accounted for the high day-60 TCRbeta diversity observed in some patients. By one year post-transplant, T-cell counts and diversity largely arose from T cells that were newly produced.

Preparing the TCRbeta library involved the use of unique molecular identifiers. One entry per CDR3 protein, called by TCRdb with MiXCR from the PCR reads. The table lists 210,000 or so distinct CDR3 sequences, around 9.9% of them singletons. In this sample, this clonotype turned up many times. What it binds is unknown. Germline CDR1 MDHEN, CDR2 SYDVKM. The V and J ends lost 3 bases and 1 base, in that order; junction bases with no gene match: 3. This CDR3 is built from 15 residues. The source is a child less than two years old with acute myeloid leukemia, due to receive a stem cell transplant. The gene calls are TRBV28 and TRBJ2-3; 8 bases are a match to TRBD2. Material: PBMCs, obtained before TCRalphabeta/CD19-depleted stem cell transplant. The CDR3: CASSFGGAGTDTQYF. In DNA, the CDR3 is TGTGCCAGCAGTTTCGGGGGGGCAGGCACAGATACGCAGTATTTT.